These 8 T cell receptor beta chains share one sample of origin, sequenced in a study of response to subunit inactivated influenza vaccine. A single record per CDR3 protein comes from TCRdb applying MiXCR to the RT-PCR reads. Counted here are around 580,000 distinct CDR3 sequences, roughly 10% occurring once; the ten biggest clones make up more than 8.5%. This material consisted of PBMCs from blood, taken on the day of vaccination. These receptors were obtained from a man between 45 and 60 years old who received an inactivated influenza vaccine.

The table lists this clonotype with many counts. The chain is built from TRBV10-1 and TRBJ1-2; perhaps TRBD1 as D (6 bases). Between the trimmed V and J ends, which lost 7 bases and 2 bases, there was a span of 14 bases. The germline V gene has CDR1 WNHNN and CDR2 SYGVQD (reference sequence). This CDR3 is 14 amino acids long. Written as DNA, the CDR3 is TGCGCCAGCAACCACGTACAGGGCAACTATGGCTACACCTTC. Translation gives CASNHVQGNYGYTF.

This clonotype has only a few counts. This sequence joins TRBV2 and TRBJ2-7; tentatively, D is TRBD1 (7 bases). CDR3 length equals 14 residues. The germline gives CDR1 SNHLY, CDR2 FYNNEI. Trimming took 6 bases from V and 4 from J, leaving 16 bases between them. CDR3 residues: CASRSRDRPYEQYF. The DNA of the CDR3 is TGTGCCAGCAGGTCGCGGGACAGACCTTACGAGCAGTACTTC.

This clonotype was seen more than once but under ten times. This chain links TRBV6-2 or TRBV6-3 with TRBJ2-1, with D perhaps matching TRBD1 (6 bases). The V gene's germline CDR1 is MNHEY and CDR2 SVGEGT. Trimming removed 5 bases from V and 8 bases from J, with 13 bases in between. CDR3 size: 13 residues. The CDR3 nucleotides are TGTGCCAGCAGTCGTCCAGGGGTCGATGAGCAGTTCTTC. Translated, it gives CASSRPGVDEQFF.

This clonotype occurred a few times. The rearrangement links TRBV5-1 to TRBJ2-3; 7 bases are a match to TRBD1. CDR1 and CDR2 (germline): SGHRS, YFSETQ. V lost 3 bases, J lost 4 bases, and 5 bases stayed unmatched. The CDR3 has 14 amino acids. The CDR3 DNA reads as TGCGCCAGCAGCTCAAGACAGGGAGCAGATACGCAGTATTTT. Translation: CASSSRQGADTQYF.

This rearrangement joins TRBV20-1 to TRBJ2-7, with D perhaps matching TRBD2 (7 bases). CDR3 size: 13 residues. The germline gives CDR1 DFQATT, CDR2 SNEGSKA (reference sequence). CDR3 amino acids: CSWGGQAGIEQYF. CDR3 sequence (DNA): TGCTCCTGGGGGGGCCAGGCTGGGATCGAGCAGTACTTC.

The chain employs TRBV19 and TRBJ1-1, with 9 nucleotides matching TRBD1. CDR3 length: 14 amino acids. Per germline, CDR1 LNHDA and CDR2 SQIVND (reference sequence). After removal of 7 bases from V and 0 bases from J, the junction contained 3 bases not matched to a gene. The CDR3 DNA follows: TGTGCCAGTAATACAGGGGGCCTGAACACTGAAGCTTTCTTT. Its protein is CASNTGGLNTEAFF. Full variable domain (missing parts from reference TRBV19 and TRBJ1-1): DGGITQSPKYLFRKEGQNVTLSCEQNLNHDAMYWYRQDPGQGLRLIYYSQIVNDFQKGDIAEGYSVSREKKESFPLTVTSAQKNPTAFYLCASNTGGLNTEAFFGQGTRLTVV.

This clonotype was picked up a small number of times. The chain couples TRBV6-2 or TRBV6-3 to TRBJ2-3, with 7 bases matching TRBD1. Germline V CDR1 and CDR2: MNHEY, SVGEGT. Losses at the gene ends were 0 bases for V and 2 bases for J; bases not matched to a gene: 2. The CDR3 spans 15 residues. CDR3 amino acids: CASSYSDRVTDTQYF. The CDR3, as DNA: TGTGCCAGCAGTTACTCCGACAGGGTCACAGATACGCAGTATTTT.

This clonotype was seen at least ten times. This chain joins TRBV20-1 and TRBJ2-1; D is possibly TRBD1 or TRBD2 (5 bases each). This CDR3 comprises 16 residues. Trimming cost V 3 bases and J 5 bases, with 20 bases left between them. CDR1 DFQATT and CDR2 SNEGSKA come from the germline V gene (reference sequence). The CDR3 nucleotides are TGCAGTGCTAGGCTACCGGGACCCCTAGGGAACAATGAGCAGTTCTTC. It is translated as CSARLPGPLGNNEQFF.